The 6 T cell receptor beta chains below all came from one sample that was sequenced in a study of T cell responses to AZD1222 COVID-19 vaccine. Using immunoSEQ multiplex PCR, the repertoire was profiled, and TCRdb retains in-frame clones only, with some absent. The table lists approximately 150,000 clones, about 90% of them singletons. The material sequenced was peripheral blood, taken 28 days after the second AZD1222 dose. The receptors here all came from an adult who received the AZD1222 COVID-19 vaccine.

V gene TRBV4-3 combines with J gene TRBJ1-2; 8 nucleotides match TRBD1. CDR1 is LGHNA, CDR2 YSLEER, per germline. CDR3 length equals 16 residues. V shed 0 bases, J shed 4 bases, and the junction held 7 bases outside the gene matches. CDR3 sequence (DNA): TGCGCCAGCAGCCAAGATATAGCAGGGGGCCGCTATGGCTACACCTTC. The encoded protein is CASSQDIAGGRYGYTF.

The chain has TRBV6-1 and TRBJ1-1, with D unclear. Trimming pared 1 base from V and 3 bases from J, leaving 12 bases between. Germline CDR1 MNHNS, CDR2 SASEGT. The CDR3 contains 15 residues. CDR3 nucleotides: TGTGCCAGCAGTGAAGACGTTGGGAGGTACACTGAAGCTTTCTTT. The encoded protein is CASSEDVGRYTEAFF.

The chain links TRBV5-4 to TRBJ1-1; no firm D call. In germline, CDR1 is SGHNT, CDR2 YYREEE (reference sequence). The CDR3 length is 13 residues. V was cut by 2 bases and J by 2 bases, with 7 bases left in between. The CDR3 nucleotides read TGTGCCAGCAGCTTTGACCCCAACACTGAAGCTTTCTTT. The encoded protein is CASSFDPNTEAFF.

This clone was observed once. V usage is TRBV18 and J usage is TRBJ2-1, with D tentatively TRBD2 (5 bases). The germline CDR1 and CDR2 sequences are KGHSH and LQKENI. The germline V and J ends were trimmed by 0 bases and 15 bases, with 15 bases remaining between them. This CDR3 comprises 13 residues. The CDR3 nucleotides are TGTGCCAGCTCACCACCGGGAGACCAAAGGCGGTTCTTC. It encodes CASSPPGDQRRFF.

This sequence joins TRBV28 and TRBJ1-2; perhaps TRBD1 as D (5 bases). In germline, CDR1 is MDHEN, CDR2 SYDVKM. The length of the CDR3 is 17 residues. The V end lost 2 bases, the J end lost 0 bases, and 16 bases lay between the germline ends. The CDR3: CASSLQRGHQTNYGYTF. Here the CDR3 DNA reads TGTGCCAGCAGTTTACAGCGAGGACACCAGACTAACTATGGCTACACCTTC.

This clone came up a few times. J is TRBJ1-2 and V is TRBV5-1; the D is unclear. The V gene's germline CDR1 is SGHRS and CDR2 YFSETQ. Trimming took off 4 bases at V and 10 bases at J, with 20 bases between the two ends. The CDR3 has 14 amino acids. CDR3 DNA sequence: TGCGCCAGCAGCCCCTCGGACGGTGGTGGTGACTACACCTTC. It yields the protein CASSPSDGGGDYTF.